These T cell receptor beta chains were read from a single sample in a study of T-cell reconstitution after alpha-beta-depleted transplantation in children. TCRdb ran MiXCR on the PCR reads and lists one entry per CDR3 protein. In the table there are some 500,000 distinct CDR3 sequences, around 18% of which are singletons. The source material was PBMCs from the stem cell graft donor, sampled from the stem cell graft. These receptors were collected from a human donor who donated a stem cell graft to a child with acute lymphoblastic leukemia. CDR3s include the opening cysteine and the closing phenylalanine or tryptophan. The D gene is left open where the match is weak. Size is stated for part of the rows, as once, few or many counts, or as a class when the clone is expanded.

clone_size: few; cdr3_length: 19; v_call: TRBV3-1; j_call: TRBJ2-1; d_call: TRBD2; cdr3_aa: CASSQGSAFWREGLNEQFF; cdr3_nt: TGTGCCAGCAGCCAAGGTTCTGCCTTTTGGCGGGAGGGCCTCAATGAGCAGTTCTTC
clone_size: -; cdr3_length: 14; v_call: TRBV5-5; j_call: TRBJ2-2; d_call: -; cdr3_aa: CASSYSLNTGELFF; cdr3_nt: TGTGCCAGCAGCTACTCTTTGAACACCGGGGAGCTGTTTTTT
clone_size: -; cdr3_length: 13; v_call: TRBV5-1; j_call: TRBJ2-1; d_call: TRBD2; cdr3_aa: CASSPLADNEQFF; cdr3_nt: TGCGCCAGCAGCCCCCTAGCGGACAATGAGCAGTTCTTC
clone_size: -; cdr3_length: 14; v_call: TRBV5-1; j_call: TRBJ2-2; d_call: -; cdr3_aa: CASSLTGSVGELFF; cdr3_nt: TGCGCCAGCAGCTTGACCGGCTCGGTCGGGGAGCTGTTTTTT
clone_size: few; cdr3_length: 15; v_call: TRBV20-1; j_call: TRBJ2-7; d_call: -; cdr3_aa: CSARDMAGEKASLIF; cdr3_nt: TGCAGTGCTAGAGATATGGCAGGGGAGAAGGCTAGCCTCATCTTC
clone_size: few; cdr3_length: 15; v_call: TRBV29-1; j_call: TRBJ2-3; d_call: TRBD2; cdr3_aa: CSVVVPSGGTDTQYF; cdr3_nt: TGCAGCGTTGTGGTCCCTAGCGGGGGCACAGATACGCAGTATTTT
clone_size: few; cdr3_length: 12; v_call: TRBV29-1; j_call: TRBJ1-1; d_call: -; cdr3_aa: CSVGGESTEAFF; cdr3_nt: TGCAGCGTTGGAGGGGAGAGCACTGAAGCTTTCTTT
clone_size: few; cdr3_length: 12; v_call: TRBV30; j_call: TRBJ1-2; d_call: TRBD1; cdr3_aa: CAWTGQGYGYTF; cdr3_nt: TGTGCCTGGACGGGACAGGGGTATGGCTACACCTTC
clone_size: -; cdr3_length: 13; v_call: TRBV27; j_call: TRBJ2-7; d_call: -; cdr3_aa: CASKGGISYEQYF; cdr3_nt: TGTGCCAGCAAAGGGGGGATCTCCTACGAGCAGTACTTC
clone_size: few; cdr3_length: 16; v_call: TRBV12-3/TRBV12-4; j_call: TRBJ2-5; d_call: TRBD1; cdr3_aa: CASSRGDRGVIKTQYF; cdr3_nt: TGTGCCAGCAGCCGGGGGGACAGGGGCGTTATAAAGACCCAGTACTTC
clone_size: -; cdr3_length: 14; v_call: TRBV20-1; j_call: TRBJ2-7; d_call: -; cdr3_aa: CSASPTGWAIKEYF; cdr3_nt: TGCAGTGCTAGCCCTACAGGGTGGGCCATAAAGGAGTACTTC
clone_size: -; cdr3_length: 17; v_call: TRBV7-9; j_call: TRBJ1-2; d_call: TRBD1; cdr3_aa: CASSSSRTSTGAYGYTF; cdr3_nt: TGTGCCAGCAGCTCTTCGCGCACCTCAACAGGGGCCTATGGCTACACCTTC
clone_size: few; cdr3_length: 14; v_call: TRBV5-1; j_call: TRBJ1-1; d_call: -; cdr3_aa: CASSGTGSRRWAFF; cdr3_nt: TGCGCCAGCAGCGGAACAGGGAGCCGTCGATGGGCTTTCTTT
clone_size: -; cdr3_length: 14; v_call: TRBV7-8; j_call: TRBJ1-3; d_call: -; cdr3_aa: CASSSMAGTDTIYF; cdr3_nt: TGTGCCAGCAGCTCCATGGCAGGGACTGACACCATATATTTT
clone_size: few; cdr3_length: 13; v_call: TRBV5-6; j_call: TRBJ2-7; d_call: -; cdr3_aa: CASSLVSEYEQYF; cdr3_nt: TGTGCCAGCAGCTTGGTTTCAGAATACGAGCAGTACTTC
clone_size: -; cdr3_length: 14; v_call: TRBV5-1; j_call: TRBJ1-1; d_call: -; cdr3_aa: CASSLFRGLTEAFF; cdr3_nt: TGCGCCAGCAGCTTATTCAGGGGATTGACTGAAGCTTTCTTT
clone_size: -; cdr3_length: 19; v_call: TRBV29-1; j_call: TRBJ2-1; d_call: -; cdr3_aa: CSVEGWTLRDREPHNEQFF; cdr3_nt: TGCAGCGTTGAAGGATGGACACTAAGAGACCGGGAGCCTCACAATGAGCAGTTCTTC
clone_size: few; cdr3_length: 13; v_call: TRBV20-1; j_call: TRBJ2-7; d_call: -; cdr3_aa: CSARPLQRNEQYF; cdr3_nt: TGCAGTGCTAGACCTCTACAGCGGAACGAGCAGTACTTC
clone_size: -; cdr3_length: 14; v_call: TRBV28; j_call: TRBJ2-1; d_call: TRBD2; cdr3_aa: CASIVPGRVNEQFF; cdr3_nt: TGTGCCAGCATTGTACCCGGGAGGGTTAATGAGCAGTTCTTC
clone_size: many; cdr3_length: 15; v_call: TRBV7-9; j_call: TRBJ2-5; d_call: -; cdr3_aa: CASSFEGGHQETQYF; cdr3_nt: TGTGCCAGCAGCTTCGAAGGGGGGCATCAAGAGACCCAGTACTTC
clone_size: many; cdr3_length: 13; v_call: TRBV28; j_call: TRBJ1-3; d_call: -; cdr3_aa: CASSLDGSDTIYF; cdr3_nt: TGTGCCAGCAGTCTCGATGGGTCGGACACCATATATTTT
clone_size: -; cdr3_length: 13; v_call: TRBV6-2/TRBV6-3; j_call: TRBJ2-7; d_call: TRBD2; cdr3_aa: CASGREGPYEQYF; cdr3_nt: TGTGCCAGCGGGCGGGAGGGCCCCTACGAGCAGTACTTC
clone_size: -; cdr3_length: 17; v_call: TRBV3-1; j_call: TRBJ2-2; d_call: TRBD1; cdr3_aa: CASSQGSWDRAPGELFF; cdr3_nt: TGTGCCAGCAGCCAAGGCTCGTGGGACAGGGCGCCCGGGGAGCTGTTTTTT
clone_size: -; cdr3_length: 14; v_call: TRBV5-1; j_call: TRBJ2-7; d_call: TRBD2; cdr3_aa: CASSLTGRAWEQYF; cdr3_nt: TGCGCCAGCAGCTTGACCGGGAGGGCTTGGGAGCAGTACTTC
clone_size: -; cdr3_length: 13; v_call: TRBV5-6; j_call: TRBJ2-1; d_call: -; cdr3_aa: CASSLSPVNEQFF; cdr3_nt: TGTGCCAGCAGCTTAAGCCCAGTCAATGAGCAGTTCTTC
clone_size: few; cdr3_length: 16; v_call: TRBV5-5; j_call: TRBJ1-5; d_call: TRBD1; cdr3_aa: CASSLVGSTGGTTQHF; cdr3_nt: TGTGCCAGCAGCTTGGTAGGTTCCACAGGGGGGACGACCCAGCATTTT